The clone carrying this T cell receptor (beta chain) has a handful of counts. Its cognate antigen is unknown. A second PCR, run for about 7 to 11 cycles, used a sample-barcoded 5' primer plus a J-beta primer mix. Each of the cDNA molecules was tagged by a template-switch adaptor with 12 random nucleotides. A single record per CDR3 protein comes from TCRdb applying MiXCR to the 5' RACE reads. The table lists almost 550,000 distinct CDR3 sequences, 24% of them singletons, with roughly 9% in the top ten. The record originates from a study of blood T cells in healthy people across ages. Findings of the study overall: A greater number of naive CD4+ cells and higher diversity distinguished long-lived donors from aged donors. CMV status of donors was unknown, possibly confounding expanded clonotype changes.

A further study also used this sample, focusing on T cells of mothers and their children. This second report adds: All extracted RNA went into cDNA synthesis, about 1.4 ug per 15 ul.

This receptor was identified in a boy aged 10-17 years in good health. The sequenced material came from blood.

DNA of the CDR3: TGCGCCAGCAGCCAAGTCCCCGGGACTAGTACGTACGAGCAGTACTTC. Translating gives CASSQVPGTSTYEQYF. The chain combines TRBV4-1 with TRBJ2-7; 8 bases fit TRBD2. This CDR3 spans 16 amino acids. The V gene's germline CDR1 is MGHRA and CDR2 YSYEKL. V gave up 1 base and J gave up 4 bases; unmatched junction bases: 9.